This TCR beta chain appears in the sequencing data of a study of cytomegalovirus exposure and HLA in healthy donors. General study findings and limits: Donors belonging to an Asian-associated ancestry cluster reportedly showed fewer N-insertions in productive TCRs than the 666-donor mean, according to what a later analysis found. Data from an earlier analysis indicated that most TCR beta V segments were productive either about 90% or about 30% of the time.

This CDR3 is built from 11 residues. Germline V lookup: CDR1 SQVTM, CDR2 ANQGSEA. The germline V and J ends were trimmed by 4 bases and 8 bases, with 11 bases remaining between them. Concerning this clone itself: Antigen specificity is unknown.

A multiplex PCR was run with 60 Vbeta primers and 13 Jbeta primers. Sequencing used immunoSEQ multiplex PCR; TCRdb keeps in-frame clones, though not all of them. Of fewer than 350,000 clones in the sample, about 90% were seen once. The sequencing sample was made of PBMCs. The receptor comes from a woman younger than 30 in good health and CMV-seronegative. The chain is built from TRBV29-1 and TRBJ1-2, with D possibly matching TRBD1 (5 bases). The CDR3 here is CSVGGEGGYTF. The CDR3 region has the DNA TGCAGCGTTGGGGGGGAGGGCGGCTACACCTTC.